Included here is one T cell receptor (beta chain) sequence, with context. Its antigen is not yet known. Base-call qualities are not available, and no considerably larger clone is one nucleotide away. The approximately 39 donors, aged about 6 to 100 years, were systemically healthy Caucasian individuals from Russia. Approximately 9.3 milliliters of peripheral blood were drawn from each donor into EDTA-treated Vacutainer tubes. Ficoll-Paque density-gradient centrifugation was used to isolate PBMCs, with at least 7 million obtained per sample. Trizol reagent was used to extract total RNA from PBMCs, with at least 6 micrograms per sample. For every donor, flow cytometry on a PBMC aliquot measured the percentage of naive CD45RAhigh/CD27high T cells. Trimming at the junction amounts to 1 base on V and 0 bases on J, and the germline ends lie 3 bases apart. The CDR3 numbers 12 residues from cysteine through phenylalanine. The retained sequence is limited to the CDR3, 36 bases, with the frame set at the first base. From the germline V gene (reference sequence), CDR1 is DFQATT and CDR2 is SNEGSKA.

This sample is drawn from a study of blood T cells in healthy people across ages (dated by TCRdb to between 2015 and 2016). For the wider study: In model experiments, template switching captured roughly one uniquely barcoded TCR beta cDNA molecule for every two T cells. Age-related changes in TCR beta repertoire diversity were measured in the study by deep sequencing normalized with unique cDNA molecular identifiers. Donors were grouped into four age groups: young (average 16 years), middle-aged (around 39), aged (about 59) and long-lived (about 90). Using the same blood draw, the study looked at two additional independent replicas of 1 million unique cDNA reads for two donors, one aged 18 to 30 and the other aged 80 or older. Study-wide findings and limitations: Observed TCR beta diversity correlated strongly with the percentage of naive T cells measured by flow cytometry. Because profiling used bulk unsorted PBMCs, naive and antigen-experienced compartments could not be compared conclusively. As age increased, observed TCR beta diversity per million T cells dropped in a roughly linear way, and a significant reduction was already evident by age about 40. Donor CMV infection status was unknown, potentially confounding age-related changes in expanded clonotypes. Compared with the aged group, the long-lived group had more naive CD4+ T cells, fewer expanded clones and increased TCR diversity, a pattern suggesting age selection. Estimates of total diversity based on one million sequenced T cells were regarded as lower bounds and as underestimates.

Library generation was performed with 5' RACE. The instrument was an Illumina HiSeq 2500. A second PCR of about 7 to 12 cycles was run with a J-beta primer mix and a sample-barcoded 5' primer. Each TCR beta cDNA molecule received a unique molecular identifier from a template-switch 5' adaptor carrying 12 random nucleotides. Each sample yielded at least 2.5 million CDR3-containing paired-end reads. First-strand cDNA synthesis was performed from all RNA using the Mint cDNA synthesis kit, with priming by a TRBC-specific oligonucleotide. After uracil-DNA glycosylase treatment, a first 18-cycle PCR used universal primers M1SS and BC2_uni_R on all cDNA. Turning to the authors' computational methods: For normalization, 1 million high-quality reads were randomly selected from each sample, with every read carrying a distinct molecular identifier. Reads sharing molecular identifiers were discarded rather than binned into consensus sequences. MiTCR, with a Q25 quality threshold and the strictest error-elimination algorithm, was used for CDR3 identification, clonotype clustering and error correction. A nonparametric unseen species model using Euler transformation provided a lower-bound estimate of total TCR beta diversity. TCRdb itself trimmed the public reads at Q25 with fastp, ran MiXCR and retained productive beta chains. Each entry is one CDR3 protein sequence, shown with its most common DNA and genes. TCRdb assigned the V and J calls; the authors' analysis was not used. The sample data list over 750,000 distinct CDR3 sequences, and roughly 25% of these were observed just once. Jointly, the top ten make up 9.4% of the sample.

The data were also submitted as part of a second study, on T cells of mothers and their children. In that second paper, the authors write: The donors were nine systemically healthy Caucasian individuals, made up of three mothers and their six children. cDNA synthesis consumed the entire amount of extracted RNA, loaded at 1.5 ug RNA in each 15 ul reaction. Sample barcodes and 2-4 random nucleotides were added via the M1S primer in the second PCR. More than 8 million TCR beta CDR3 reads were obtained from each mother, and millions of reads were obtained from each child. Thymic selection similarly shapes TCR recombination output in related and unrelated pairs, with minor effect from inherited differences. Normalized repertoire overlap was always found to be slightly, but never significantly, higher in related mother-child pairs than in unrelated mother-child pairs. Persistent microchimeric T cell clones were not detected, at a sensitivity of approximately 93 clones per million clonotypes. To look for features that set related mother-child pairs apart from unrelated individuals, the researchers ran deep NGS to compare the TCR beta repertoires of mothers and children. The mean age was 40 +/- 4 years for the mothers and around 10 +/- 4 years for the children. After adapter ligation with NEBNext reagents, the libraries were sequenced on Illumina HiSeq 2000 with 100+100 nt paired-end reads. To prevent cross-contamination, the mother and child libraries were prepared a month apart and were sequenced in separate runs. Each donor had between roughly 500,000 and 2,200,000 distinct TCR beta clonotypes identified. Naive TCR beta clonotypes were estimated from low-frequency clonotypes matched to each donor's FACS-determined naive share, without sorting.

The chain was built from TRBV20-1 and TRBJ2-5; the D gene lacks a confident call. The source of this sequence is a boy aged 10-17 years in good health. The sequenced sample consisted of blood. The DNA is as follows: TGCAGTGCTAGAGCGTACCAAGAGACCCAGTACTTC. Protein translation: CSARAYQETQYF.